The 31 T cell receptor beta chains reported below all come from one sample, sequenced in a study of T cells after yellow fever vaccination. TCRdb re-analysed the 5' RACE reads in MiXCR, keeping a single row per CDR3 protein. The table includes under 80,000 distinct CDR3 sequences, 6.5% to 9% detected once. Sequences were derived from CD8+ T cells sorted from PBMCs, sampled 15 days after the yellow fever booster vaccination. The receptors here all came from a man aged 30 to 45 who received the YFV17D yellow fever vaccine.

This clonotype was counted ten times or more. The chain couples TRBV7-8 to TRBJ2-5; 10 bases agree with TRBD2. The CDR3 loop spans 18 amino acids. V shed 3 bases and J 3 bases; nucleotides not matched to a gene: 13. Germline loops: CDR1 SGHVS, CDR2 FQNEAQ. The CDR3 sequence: CASSFDQFSGRTEETQYF. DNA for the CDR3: TGTGCCAGCAGCTTTGACCAATTTAGCGGGAGGACCGAAGAGACCCAGTACTTC.

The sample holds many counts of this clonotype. The CDR3 nucleotides read TGTGCCAGCTCTCCGGGGATAAGCGGGAGATCCTACGAGCAGTACTTC. Its protein product is CASSPGISGRSYEQYF. The chain uses TRBV3-1 and TRBJ2-7; 8 bases agree with TRBD2. CDR1 is LGHDT and CDR2 is YNNKEL in the germline V gene (reference sequence). CDR3 length: 16 residues. Trimming cost V 8 bases and J 1 base; bases outside gene matches: 13.

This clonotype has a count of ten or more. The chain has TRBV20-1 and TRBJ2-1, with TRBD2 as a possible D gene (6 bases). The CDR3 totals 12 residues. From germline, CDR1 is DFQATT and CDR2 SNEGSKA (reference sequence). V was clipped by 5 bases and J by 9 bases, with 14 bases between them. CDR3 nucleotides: TGCAGTGCTGGAGTAGTAGCGGTTGAGCAGTTCTTC. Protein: CSAGVVAVEQFF.

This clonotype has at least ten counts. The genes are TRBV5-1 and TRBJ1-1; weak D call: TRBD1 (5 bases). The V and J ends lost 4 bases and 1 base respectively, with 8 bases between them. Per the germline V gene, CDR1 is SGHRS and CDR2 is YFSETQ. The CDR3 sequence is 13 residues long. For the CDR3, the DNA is TGCGCCAGCAGCCCCGGGGCGAACACTGAAGCTTTCTTT. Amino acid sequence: CASSPGANTEAFF.

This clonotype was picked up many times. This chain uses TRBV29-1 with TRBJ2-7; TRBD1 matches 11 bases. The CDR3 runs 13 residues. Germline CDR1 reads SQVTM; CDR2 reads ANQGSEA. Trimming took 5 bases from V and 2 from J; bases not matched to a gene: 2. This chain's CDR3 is CSVSGQGAYEQYF. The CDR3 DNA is TGCAGCGTTTCGGGACAGGGGGCCTACGAGCAGTACTTC.

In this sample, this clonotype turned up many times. DNA for the CDR3: TGTGCCAGCAGCCGCGACAGAACAGCTAACTATGGCTACACCTTC. Protein sequence: CASSRDRTANYGYTF. The rearrangement uses TRBV11-2 and TRBJ1-2; D is possibly TRBD1 (5 bases). V was shortened by 5 bases and J by 0 bases, with 13 bases between the two germline ends. Germline V lookup: CDR1 SGHAT, CDR2 FQNNGV. This CDR3 comprises 15 residues.

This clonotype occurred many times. The CDR3 region is CASSKKRGLRNEQYF. CDR3 coding DNA: TGTGCCAGCAGCAAAAAGAGAGGTTTGAGGAACGAGCAGTACTTC. This sequence joins TRBV21-1 and TRBJ2-7. TRBV21-1 is termed a pseudogene. The CDR3 contains 15 residues.

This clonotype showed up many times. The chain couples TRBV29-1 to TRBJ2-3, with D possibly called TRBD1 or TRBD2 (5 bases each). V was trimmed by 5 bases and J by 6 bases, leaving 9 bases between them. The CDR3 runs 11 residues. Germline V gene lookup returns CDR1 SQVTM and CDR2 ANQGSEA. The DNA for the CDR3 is TGCAGCGTTTTAGGGACGGATACGCAGTATTTT. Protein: CSVLGTDTQYF.

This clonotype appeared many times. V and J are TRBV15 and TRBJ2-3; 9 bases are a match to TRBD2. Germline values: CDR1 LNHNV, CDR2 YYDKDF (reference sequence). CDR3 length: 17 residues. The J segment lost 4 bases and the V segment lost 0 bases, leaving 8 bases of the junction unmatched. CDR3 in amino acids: CATSRDMAGGPADTQYF. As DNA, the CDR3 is TGTGCCACCAGCAGAGATATGGCGGGAGGGCCAGCAGATACGCAGTATTTT.

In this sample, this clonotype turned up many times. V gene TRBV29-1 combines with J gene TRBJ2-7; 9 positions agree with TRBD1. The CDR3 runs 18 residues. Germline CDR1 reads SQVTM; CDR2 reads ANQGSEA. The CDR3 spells CSAPRDWTGEISTYEQYF. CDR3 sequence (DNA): TGCAGTGCCCCCAGGGACTGGACAGGGGAAATCTCGACCTACGAGCAGTACTTC.

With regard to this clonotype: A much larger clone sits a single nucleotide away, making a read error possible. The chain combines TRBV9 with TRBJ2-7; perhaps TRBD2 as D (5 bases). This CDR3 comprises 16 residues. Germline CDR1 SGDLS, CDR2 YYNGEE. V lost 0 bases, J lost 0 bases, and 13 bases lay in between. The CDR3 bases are TGTGCCAGCAGCGTAGGAGGGATAGGGTCCTCCTACGAGCAGTACTTC. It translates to CASSVGGIGSSYEQYF.

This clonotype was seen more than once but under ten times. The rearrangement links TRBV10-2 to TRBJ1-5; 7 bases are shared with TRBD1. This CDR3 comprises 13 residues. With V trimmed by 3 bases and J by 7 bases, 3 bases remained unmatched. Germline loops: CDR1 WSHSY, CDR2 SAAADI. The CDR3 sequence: CASSEEGAQPQHF. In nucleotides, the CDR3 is TGCGCCAGCAGTGAAGAGGGGGCCCAGCCCCAGCATTTT.

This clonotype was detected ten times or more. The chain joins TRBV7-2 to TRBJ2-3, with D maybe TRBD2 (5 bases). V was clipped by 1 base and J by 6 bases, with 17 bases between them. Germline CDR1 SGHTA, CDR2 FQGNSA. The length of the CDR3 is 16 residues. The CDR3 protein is CASSLDMGVLYDTQYF. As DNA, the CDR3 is TGTGCCAGCAGCTTAGATATGGGAGTGCTTTATGATACGCAGTATTTT.

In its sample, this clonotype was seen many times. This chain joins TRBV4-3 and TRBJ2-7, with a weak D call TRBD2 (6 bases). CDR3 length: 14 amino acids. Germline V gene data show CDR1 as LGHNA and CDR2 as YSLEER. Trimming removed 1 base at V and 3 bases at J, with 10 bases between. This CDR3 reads CASSQGLGGYEQYF. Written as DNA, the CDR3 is TGCGCCAGCAGCCAAGGGTTGGGGGGCTACGAGCAGTACTTC.

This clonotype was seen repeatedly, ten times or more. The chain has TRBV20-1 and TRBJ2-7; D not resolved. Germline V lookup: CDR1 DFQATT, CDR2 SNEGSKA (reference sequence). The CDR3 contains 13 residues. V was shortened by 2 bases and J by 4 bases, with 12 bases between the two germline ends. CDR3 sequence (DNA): TGCAGTGCTAGAAACGCATATAGGTACGAGCAGTACTTC. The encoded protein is CSARNAYRYEQYF.

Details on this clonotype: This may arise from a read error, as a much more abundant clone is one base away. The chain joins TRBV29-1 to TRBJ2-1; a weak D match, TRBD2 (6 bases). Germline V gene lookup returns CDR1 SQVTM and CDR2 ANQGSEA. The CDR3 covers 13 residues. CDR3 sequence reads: CSEGLSNNNEQFF. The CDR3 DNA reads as TGCAGTGAAGGACTATCGAACAACAATGAGCAGTTCTTC.

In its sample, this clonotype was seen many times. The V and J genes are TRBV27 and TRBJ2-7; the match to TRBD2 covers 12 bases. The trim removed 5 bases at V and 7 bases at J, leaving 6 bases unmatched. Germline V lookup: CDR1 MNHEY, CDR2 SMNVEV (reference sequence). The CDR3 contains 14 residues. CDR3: CASSLTSGSEEQYF. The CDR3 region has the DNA TGTGCCAGCAGTCTGACTAGCGGGAGTGAAGAGCAGTACTTC.

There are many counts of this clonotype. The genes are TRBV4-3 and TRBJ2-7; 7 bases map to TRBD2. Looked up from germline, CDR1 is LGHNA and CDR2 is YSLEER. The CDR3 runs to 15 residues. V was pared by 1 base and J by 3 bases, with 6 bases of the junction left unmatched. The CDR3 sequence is CASSQGVAGVYEQYF. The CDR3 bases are TGCGCCAGCAGCCAAGGGGTAGCGGGTGTCTACGAGCAGTACTTC.

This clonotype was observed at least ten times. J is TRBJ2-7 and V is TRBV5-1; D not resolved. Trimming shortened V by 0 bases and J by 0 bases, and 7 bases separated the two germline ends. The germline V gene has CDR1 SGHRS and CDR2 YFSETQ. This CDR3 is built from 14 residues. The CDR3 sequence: CASSLVGNSYEQYF. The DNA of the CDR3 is TGCGCCAGCAGCTTGGTGGGGAACTCCTACGAGCAGTACTTC.

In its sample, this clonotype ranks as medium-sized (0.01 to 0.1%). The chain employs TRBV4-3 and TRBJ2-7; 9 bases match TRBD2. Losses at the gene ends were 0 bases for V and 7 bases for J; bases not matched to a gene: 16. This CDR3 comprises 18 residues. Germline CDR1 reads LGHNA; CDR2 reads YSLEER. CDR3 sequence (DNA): TGCGCCAGCAGCCAAGATAGGGGGCCCGGGACTAGCAGTTATGAGCAGTACTTC. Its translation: CASSQDRGPGTSSYEQYF.

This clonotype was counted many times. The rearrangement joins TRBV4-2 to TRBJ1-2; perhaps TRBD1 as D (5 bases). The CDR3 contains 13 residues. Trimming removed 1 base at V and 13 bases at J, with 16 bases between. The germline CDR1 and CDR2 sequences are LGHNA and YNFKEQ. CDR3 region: CASSQGDGPRITF. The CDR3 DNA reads TGTGCCAGCAGCCAAGGGGACGGTCCGCGGATCACCTTC.

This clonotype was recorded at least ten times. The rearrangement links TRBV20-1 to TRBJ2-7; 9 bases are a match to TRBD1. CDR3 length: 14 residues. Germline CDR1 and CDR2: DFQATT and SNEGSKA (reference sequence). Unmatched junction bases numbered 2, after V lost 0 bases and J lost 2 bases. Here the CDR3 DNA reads TGCAGTGCTAGAGAACAGGGGGCGGCCTACGAGCAGTACTTC. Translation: CSAREQGAAYEQYF.

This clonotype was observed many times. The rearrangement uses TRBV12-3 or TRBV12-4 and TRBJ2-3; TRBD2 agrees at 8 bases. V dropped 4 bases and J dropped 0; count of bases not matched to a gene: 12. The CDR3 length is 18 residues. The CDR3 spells CASSSTWDSGKSTDTQYF. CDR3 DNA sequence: TGTGCCAGCAGTTCCACTTGGGATAGCGGGAAAAGCACAGATACGCAGTATTTT.

The CDR3 DNA reads as TGCAGTGCCTCCGGGGCTAGCGGGAGCTCCTACAATGAGCAGTTCTTC. Its translation is CSASGASGSSYNEQFF. This chain joins TRBV20-1 and TRBJ2-1, with TRBD2 identical over 10 bases. V dropped 6 bases and J dropped 0; count of bases not matched to a gene: 8. This CDR3 region has 16 residues. CDR1 is DFQATT and CDR2 is SNEGSKA in the germline V gene (reference sequence).

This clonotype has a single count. The CDR3 DNA is TGTGCCAGCAGCCCCCCCGACAGGGTGACAGATACGCAGTATTTT. It is translated as CASSPPDRVTDTQYF. The chain couples TRBV9 to TRBJ2-3, with TRBD1 matching 7 bases. Germline V gene sequence: CDR1 SGDLS, CDR2 YYNGEE. Trimming cost V 4 bases and J 3 bases; bases outside gene matches: 8. The CDR3 length is 15 residues.

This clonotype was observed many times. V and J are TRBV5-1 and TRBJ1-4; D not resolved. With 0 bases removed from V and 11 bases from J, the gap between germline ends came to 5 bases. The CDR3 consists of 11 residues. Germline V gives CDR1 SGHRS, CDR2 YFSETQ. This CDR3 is CASSLENKLFF. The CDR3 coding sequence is TGCGCCAGCAGCTTGGAGAATAAACTGTTTTTT.

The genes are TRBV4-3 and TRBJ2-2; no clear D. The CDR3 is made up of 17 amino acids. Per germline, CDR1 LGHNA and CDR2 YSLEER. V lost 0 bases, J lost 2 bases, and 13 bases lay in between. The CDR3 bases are TGCGCCAGCAGCCAAGATTACCAGACTTTTAACACCGGGGAGCTGTTTTTT. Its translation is CASSQDYQTFNTGELFF.

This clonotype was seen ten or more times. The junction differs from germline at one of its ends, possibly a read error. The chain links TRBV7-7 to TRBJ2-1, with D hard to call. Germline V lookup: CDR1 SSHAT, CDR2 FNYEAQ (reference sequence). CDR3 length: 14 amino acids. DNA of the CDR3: TGTGCTAGCAGCTTCGGGTTGGACCACAATGAGCAGTTCTTC. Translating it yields CASSFGLDHNEQFF.

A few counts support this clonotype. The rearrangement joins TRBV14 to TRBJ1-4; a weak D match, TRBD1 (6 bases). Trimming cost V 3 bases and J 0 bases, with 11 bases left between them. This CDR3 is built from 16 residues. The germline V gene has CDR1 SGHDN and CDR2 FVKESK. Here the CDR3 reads CASSQMGAATNEKLFF. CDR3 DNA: TGTGCCAGCAGCCAGATGGGGGCAGCAACTAATGAAAAACTGTTTTTT.

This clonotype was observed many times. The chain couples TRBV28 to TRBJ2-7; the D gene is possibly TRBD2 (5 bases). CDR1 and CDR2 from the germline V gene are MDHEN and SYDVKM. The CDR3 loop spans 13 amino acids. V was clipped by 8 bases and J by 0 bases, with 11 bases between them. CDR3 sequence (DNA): TGTGCCAGCCTTGGACTGAGCTCCTACGAGCAGTACTTC. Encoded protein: CASLGLSSYEQYF.

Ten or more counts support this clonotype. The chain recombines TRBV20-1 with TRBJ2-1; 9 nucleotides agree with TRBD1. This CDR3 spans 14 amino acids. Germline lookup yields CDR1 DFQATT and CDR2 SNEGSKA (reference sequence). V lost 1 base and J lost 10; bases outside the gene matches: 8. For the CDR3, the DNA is TGCAGTGCTAGAGCCAGAACAGGGGGCGTGGAGCAGTTCTTC. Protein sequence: CSARARTGGVEQFF.